The 19 T cell receptor beta chains in this list originate from one sample, sequenced in a study of beta chain features in type 1 diabetes. Expressed TCRB transcripts were sequenced after all isolated RNA was converted to cDNA. TCRdb keeps only in-frame clones here, not all; method: immunoSEQ multiplex PCR. The sample comprises about 230,000 clones, 9.6% of which are singletons, and about 0.037% rests with the top ten. Sequencing input: naive CD4+ T cells from blood. The receptors were sampled from a woman between 18 and 29 years old in good health.

This clone was counted between two and nine times. The CDR3, as DNA: TGCAGCGTTGCCGGGGTCAGGGACTTATCCTACGAGCAGTACTTC. This encodes CSVAGVRDLSYEQYF. This chain links TRBV29-1 with TRBJ2-7; tentative D call: TRBD2 (6 bases). Germline CDR1 reads SQVTM; CDR2 reads ANQGSEA. The CDR3 runs 15 residues. V was cut by 4 bases and J by 1 base, with 17 bases left in between.

For this clone: The germline gene is not matched at one end of the junction; a read error may be the cause. The chain is built from TRBV7-7 and TRBJ2-3; D is unclear. Germline values: CDR1 SSHAT, CDR2 FNYEAQ (reference sequence). The CDR3 is made up of 15 amino acids. CDR3 residues: CASSRGNSGTDTQYF. The CDR3 DNA reads as TGTGCTAGCAGCCGTGGAAACAGTGGCACAGATACGCAGTATTTT.

The chain combines TRBV7-9 with TRBJ1-1; 8 nucleotides agree with TRBD1. Germline lookup yields CDR1 SEHNR and CDR2 FQNEAQ (reference sequence). The junction had 6 bases not matched to a gene; V was cut back by 4 bases and J by 11 bases. CDR3 length: 12 amino acids. The CDR3 reads CASSSGQGGAFF. DNA of the CDR3: TGTGCCAGCAGCTCCGGACAGGGCGGTGCTTTCTTT.

This chain connects TRBV25-1 to TRBJ2-7; TRBD2 is a possible D gene (5 bases). This CDR3 contains 15 residues. V lost 3 bases, J lost 7 bases, and 19 bases lay in between. Germline lookup yields CDR1 MGHDK and CDR2 SYGVNS. CDR3 DNA: TGTGCCAGCAGTGAGAAGGTGGGAGCCCCGGGGGAGCAGTACTTC. It codes for CASSEKVGAPGEQYF.

This clone was seen a handful of times. The chain is built from TRBV19 and TRBJ1-5; no clear D. Trimming left V 1 base short and J 0 bases short, with 7 bases between. CDR1 LNHDA and CDR2 SQIVND come from the germline V gene (reference sequence). This CDR3 region has 15 residues. The CDR3 DNA follows: TGTGCCAGTAGTATAGGGCTTTATAGCAATCAGCCCCAGCATTTT. It specifies CASSIGLYSNQPQHF.

The V call is TRBV30, the J call TRBJ1-5, with D maybe TRBD1 (5 bases). Trimming left V 0 bases short and J 6 bases short, with 18 bases between. CDR1 and CDR2 from the germline V gene are GTSNPN and SVGIG (reference sequence). The CDR3 is 16 residues long. Here the CDR3 DNA reads TGTGCCTGGAGTGTACGGGGCAGGATGGAGGGTCAGCCCCAGCATTTT. This translates into CAWSVRGRMEGQPQHF. The complete variable domain, with remaining parts taken from reference TRBV30 and TRBJ1-5, reads SQTIHQWPATLVQPVGSPLSLECTVEGTSNPNLYWYRQAAGRGLQLLFYSVGIGQISSEVPQNLSASRPQDRQFILSSKKLLLSDSGFYLCAWSVRGRMEGQPQHFGDGTRLSIL.

This clone was picked up a small number of times. This chain joins TRBV6-1 and TRBJ2-1; weak D call: TRBD2 (7 bases). This CDR3 is built from 12 residues. The germline V gene has CDR1 MNHNS and CDR2 SASEGT. This CDR3 is CAGGDVLNEQFF. CDR3 sequence (DNA): TGTGCAGGGGGGGACGTACTGAATGAGCAGTTCTTC.

The chain links TRBV7-9 to TRBJ2-1; 10 nucleotides match TRBD1. The CDR3 covers 16 residues. Germline CDR1 and CDR2: SEHNR and FQNEAQ (reference sequence). J lost 6 bases, V lost 3 bases, and 8 bases had no gene match. DNA for the CDR3: TGTGCCAGCAGCTTCCTTAGACAGGGGGCAGGCAATGAGCAGTTCTTC. Translating it yields CASSFLRQGAGNEQFF.

This clone has a handful of counts. V is TRBV5-4 and J is TRBJ2-5; D is possibly TRBD2 (6 bases). Trimming removed 6 bases at V and 5 bases at J, with 14 bases between. CDR1 and CDR2 (germline): SGHNT, YYREEE (reference sequence). This CDR3 has 13 amino acids. The CDR3 region is CASKGIAEETQYF. CDR3 bases: TGTGCCAGCAAAGGAATAGCGGAGGAGACCCAGTACTTC.

The chain links TRBV30 to TRBJ1-4, with D unclear. CDR1 GTSNPN and CDR2 SVGIG come from the germline V gene (reference sequence). The CDR3 has 14 amino acids. The ends were cut back, 0 bases at V and 7 bases at J, with 12 bases in the middle. Here the CDR3 DNA reads TGTGCCTGGAGTGTAATGGGTCGAGGTGAAAAACTGTTTTTT. Residues: CAWSVMGRGEKLFF.

This clone was counted only a few times. The chain is built from TRBV28 and TRBJ2-1, with 9 bases matching TRBD2. The junction had 5 bases not matched to a gene; V was cut back by 3 bases and J by 5 bases. Germline V gene sequence: CDR1 MDHEN, CDR2 SYDVKM. The CDR3 spans 15 residues. The CDR3 DNA is TGTGCCAGCAGTTTTCACGCGGGAGGGAACAATGAGCAGTTCTTC. It codes for CASSFHAGGNNEQFF.

This clone appeared a few times. This sequence joins TRBV7-8 and TRBJ1-2; D not certain. Deletions cut 2 bases from V and 8 bases from J, with 9 bases between. The CDR3 spans 12 residues. CDR1 SGHVS and CDR2 FQNEAQ come from the germline V gene. In DNA, the CDR3 is TGTGCCAGCAGCTTAATTCAGGAAGGCTACACCTTC. It translates to CASSLIQEGYTF.

This clone came up a few times. The sample holds other DNA sequences that translate to the same CDR3. The J gene is TRBJ1-1, the V gene TRBV5-6, with D unresolved. Trimming removed 0 bases from V and 1 base from J, with 7 bases in between. This CDR3 is built from 14 residues. Germline-derived CDR1 and CDR2 are SGHDT and YYEEEE. This CDR3 reads CASSLGRRNTEAFF. The DNA for the CDR3 is TGTGCCAGCAGCTTGGGGCGGAGGAACACTGAAGCTTTCTTT.

This clone was counted a few times. The chain employs TRBV27 and TRBJ2-7, with 9 bases lining up with TRBD2. The germline V gene encodes CDR1 MNHEY and CDR2 SMNVEV (reference sequence). The CDR3 extends over 15 amino acids. V was clipped by 7 bases and J by 6 bases; unmatched bases: 13. CDR3: CASTLLAGGGSEQYF. The DNA for the CDR3 is TGTGCCAGCACCCTACTGGCGGGAGGGGGCTCCGAGCAGTACTTC.

This clone showed up just a few times. The CDR3 bases are TGTGCCAGCTCACCACCAGAACAGCCGAATGAAGCTTTCTTT. Translating gives CASSPPEQPNEAFF. The chain joins TRBV18 to TRBJ1-1, with D unresolved. With 0 bases removed from V and 7 bases from J, the gap between germline ends came to 12 bases. CDR1 and CDR2 from the germline V gene are KGHSH and LQKENI. The CDR3 totals 14 residues.

Details on this clone: One end of the junction does not line up with germline, which may come from a read error. The gene calls are TRBV6-1 and TRBJ1-2, with 7 bases fitting TRBD1. The CDR3 extends over 13 amino acids. Germline V gene lookup returns CDR1 MNHNS and CDR2 SASEGT. The CDR3 loop reads CASSAAPDRASSF. The CDR3 coding sequence is TGTGCCAGCAGTGCCGCCCCCGACAGGGCGTCCTCCTTC.

The chain has TRBV7-8 and TRBJ1-1, with D possibly TRBD1 on 6 matching bases. The V and J ends lost 7 bases and 5 bases respectively, with 17 bases between them. This CDR3 region has 14 residues. The germline gives CDR1 SGHVS, CDR2 FQNEAQ. The CDR3 reads CASISGGAATEAFF. The CDR3 region has the DNA TGTGCCAGCATCTCGGGGGGGGCGGCGACTGAAGCTTTCTTT.

The chain employs TRBV7-9 and TRBJ1-1; D is unresolved. The CDR3 extends over 14 amino acids. The ends were cut back, 3 bases at V and 3 bases at J, with 11 bases in the middle. CDR1 and CDR2 from the germline V gene are SEHNR and FQNEAQ (reference sequence). CDR3 in DNA: TGTGCCAGCAGCTTCAATCCCGCGGACACTGAAGCTTTCTTT. Translated: CASSFNPADTEAFF.

CDR3 amino acids: CAGTGGDGNTIYF. The CDR3 nucleotides are TGTGCCGGCACAGGGGGCGATGGAAACACCATATATTTT. The J gene is TRBJ1-3, the V gene TRBV30; 9 bases match TRBD1. Per germline, CDR1 GTSNPN and CDR2 SVGIG (reference sequence). After removal of 8 bases from V and 3 bases from J, the junction contained 5 bases not matched to a gene. The CDR3 is 13 amino acids.